This TCR beta chain was profiled in a study of blood T cell repertoires in COVID-19. Whole-study context: Samples taken during acute and convalescent COVID-19 were collected in the United States, Italy and Spain. PBMCs, B-cell-depleted T cells, or T cells were the source of the cDNA or gDNA that made up the material.

Source study methods: It was from reference gene primer amplification that nucleated cell counts were estimated. TCRdb's copy holds only in-frame clones and misses some; the assay was immunoSEQ multiplex PCR. V, J and clone size derive from that table, while D and trimming were established from the DNA sequence. The sample has about half a million clones; 70% to 90% are singletons. The sequence derives from a human donor in a cohort sampled during active COVID-19. Sequenced input: peripheral blood.

The DNA for the CDR3 is TGTGCCAGCAGGGCGGGACAGAGCACAGATACGCAGTATTTT. It encodes CASRAGQSTDTQYF. The chain couples TRBV6-6 to TRBJ2-3; possible D gene TRBD1, 7 bases. The CDR3 loop spans 14 amino acids. V lost 6 bases and J lost 0, with 10 bases in between. CDR1 and CDR2 from the germline V gene are MNHNY and SVGAGI (reference sequence).